Sequencing of this T cell receptor beta chain was carried out in a study of OX40 agonist ivuxolimab in advanced cancers. Overall study context: Partial responses were achieved by three patients: one hepatocellular carcinoma, two cutaneous melanoma.

The table came from immunoSEQ multiplex PCR; TCRdb's copy has only in-frame clones and leaves some out. The sample lists more than 45,000 clones; around 84% were seen once. A history of autoimmune disease or systemic immunosuppression excluded patients. Of note for this clone: Antigen unknown.

Trimming removed 6 bases at V and 5 bases at J, with 15 bases between. The V gene's germline CDR1 is SNHLY and CDR2 FYNNEI. The CDR3 spans 14 residues. The study, taken as a whole, reports: At 0.1 to 3.0 mg/kg and by week 6, clonal expansion occurred in CD4+ and CD8+ blood T cells.

Sequences were derived from CD4+ or CD8+ T cells sorted from blood, sampled in a trial of the OX40 agonist ivuxolimab. The TCR originated in an adult with an advanced solid tumor such as melanoma, head and neck, liver or kidney cancer. V usage is TRBV2 and J usage is TRBJ2-3; D gene ambiguous. The CDR3 reads CASRAKGRRDTQYF. DNA of the CDR3: TGTGCCAGCAGAGCAAAAGGGCGTCGAGATACGCAGTATTTT.